This T cell receptor (beta chain) came from a study of response to subunit inactivated influenza vaccine. Study conclusions and caveats: A suggestion made by the authors is that each seasonal influenza vaccination recruits few new T cells.

One entry per CDR3 protein, called by TCRdb with MiXCR from the RT-PCR reads. The table shows 200,000 to 300,000 distinct CDR3 sequences, with more than 9% occurring only once. This CDR3 has 17 amino acids. In germline, CDR1 is MNHEY, CDR2 SVGAGI. The junction had 9 bases not matched to a gene; V was cut back by 5 bases and J by 2 bases. This clonotype came up many times. Its antigen is currently unknown. The sequence was collected from a man aged 45-65 years who received an inactivated influenza vaccine. Source: non-naive T cells sorted from PBMCs, taken 14 days before vaccination. J is TRBJ2-7 and V is TRBV6-5; TRBD2 matches 13 bases. This chain's CDR3 is CASSRLTSGGTPYEQYF. The DNA for the CDR3 is TGTGCCAGCAGTCGACTGACTAGCGGGGGGACACCCTACGAGCAGTACTTC.